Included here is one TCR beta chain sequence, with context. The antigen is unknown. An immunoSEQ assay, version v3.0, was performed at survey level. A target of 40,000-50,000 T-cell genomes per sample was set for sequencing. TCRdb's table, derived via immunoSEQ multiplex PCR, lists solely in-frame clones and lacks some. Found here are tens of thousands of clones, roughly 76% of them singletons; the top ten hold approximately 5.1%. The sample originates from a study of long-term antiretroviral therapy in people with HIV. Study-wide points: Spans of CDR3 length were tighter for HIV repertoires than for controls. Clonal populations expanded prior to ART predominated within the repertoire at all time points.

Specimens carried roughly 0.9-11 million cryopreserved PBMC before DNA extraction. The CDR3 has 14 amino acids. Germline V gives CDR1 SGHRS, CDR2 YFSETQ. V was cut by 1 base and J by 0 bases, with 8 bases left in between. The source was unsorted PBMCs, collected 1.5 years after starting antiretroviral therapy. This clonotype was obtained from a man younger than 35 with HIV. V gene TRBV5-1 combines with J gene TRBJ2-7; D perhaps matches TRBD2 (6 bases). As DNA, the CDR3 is TGCGCCAGCAGCTTGTACGGGGGCTCCTACGAGCAGTACTTC. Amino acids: CASSLYGGSYEQYF.